This TCR beta chain was retrieved from a study of CD8+ T cells in alopecia areata. Comments on this clone: Its antigen is unidentified.

This sample's treatment: oral pan-JAK inhibitor, 5-10 mg twice daily. Findings and limits, study-wide: Scalp clonality and expanded CD8+ clones among the top 100 showed significant decreases with tofacitinib.

V lost 4 bases and J lost 7, with 18 bases in between. From germline, CDR1 is SGDLS and CDR2 YYNGEE. The CDR3 runs 15 residues. The authors extracted RNA and reverse transcribed it into cDNA as the sequencing template. The assay was immunoSEQ multiplex PCR, and TCRdb's table has in-frame clones only and misses some. The data show about 140,000 clones, more than 85% seen once. The TCR was taken from a human donor with alopecia areata. The chain couples TRBV9 to TRBJ2-1; D possibly matches TRBD1 or TRBD2 (5 bases each). The sequenced sample was CD8+ T cells sorted from blood, obtained at week 4, from a patient treated with tofacitinib. CDR3 protein: CASSLEGSRGNEQFF. The CDR3 DNA reads TGTGCCAGCAGCCTCGAGGGGAGCCGAGGGAATGAGCAGTTCTTC.